Listed below are T cell receptor beta chains from one sample, sequenced in a study of blood T cell repertoires in COVID-19. Some clones are missing from TCRdb's copy, which holds only in-frame ones; the method was immunoSEQ multiplex PCR. The repertoire holds approximately 100,000 clones, approximately 91% seen once, with roughly 0.99% in the top ten. Specimen: peripheral blood. The receptors originated from a man aged 55 to 69 with acute or convalescent COVID-19. CDR3s include the opening cysteine and the closing phenylalanine or tryptophan. D genes are given only for firm matches. Clone size, where shown, is once, few, many, or a class for clones that have expanded.

clone_size	j_call	v_call	d_call	cdr3_aa	cdr3_nt
-	TRBJ2-7	TRBV25-1	TRBD1	CASRRVLQGWGPEQYF	TGTGCCAGCAGGAGGGTTTTACAGGGGTGGGGGCCCGAGCAGTACTTC
-	TRBJ1-1	TRBV4-1	-	CASSQDLYTYTEAFF	TGCGCCAGCAGCCAAGATCTGTACACATACACTGAAGCTTTCTTT
-	TRBJ1-5	TRBV6-5	TRBD1	CASRADRVQPQHF	TGTGCCAGCAGGGCGGACAGGGTGCAGCCCCAGCATTTT
-	TRBJ2-2	TRBV19	-	CASSSGGEVGELFF	TGTGCCAGTAGTTCCGGAGGTGAGGTGGGGGAGCTGTTTTTT
-	TRBJ1-2	TRBV5-1	TRBD1	CASSLGDRADYGYTF	TGCGCCAGCAGCTTGGGGGACAGGGCTGACTATGGCTACACCTTC
-	TRBJ2-5	TRBV30	TRBD1	CAWRMGQGFQETQYF	TGTGCCTGGAGGATGGGACAGGGATTTCAAGAGACCCAGTACTTC
-	TRBJ1-5	TRBV19	TRBD1	CASSISQGGNQPQHF	TGTGCCAGTAGTATATCCCAGGGGGGCAATCAGCCCCAGCATTTT
once	TRBJ1-5	TRBV6-6	TRBD1	CASSLVLRTGEGLPQHF	TGTGCCAGCAGTCTCGTGTTAAGGACAGGGGAAGGATTGCCCCAGCATTTT
-	TRBJ1-2	TRBV11-2	-	CASSARSYGYTF	TGTGCCAGCAGTGCCAGGTCCTATGGCTACACCTTC
-	TRBJ1-1	TRBV30	-	CAWSVIRGEAFF	TGTGCCTGGAGTGTAATTAGGGGAGAAGCTTTCTTT
-	TRBJ2-1	TRBV2	TRBD2	CASRPMGLGTGGNEQFF	TGTGCCAGCAGGCCCATGGGTCTGGGAACCGGGGGGAATGAGCAGTTCTTC
-	TRBJ2-2	TRBV1	-	CTSSQDWGLAGGYPGELFF	TGCACCAGCAGCCAAGATTGGGGACTAGCGGGAGGATACCCCGGGGAGCTGTTTTTT
-	TRBJ2-1	TRBV4-1	-	CASSQVGSGGEQFF	TGCGCCAGCAGCCAAGTAGGGTCCGGAGGGGAGCAGTTCTTC
-	TRBJ1-5	TRBV6-2/TRBV6-3	-	CASSYFVRQGDQPQHF	TGTGCCAGCAGTTACTTCGTCAGGCAGGGCGATCAGCCCCAGCATTTT
-	TRBJ1-1	TRBV5-1	-	CASSLGQVNTEAFF	TGCGCCAGCAGCCTGGGACAAGTAAACACTGAAGCTTTCTTT
-	TRBJ1-1	TRBV7-9	-	CASRDRNTEAFF	TGTGCCAGCAGGGACAGAAACACTGAAGCTTTCTTT
-	TRBJ1-1	TRBV29-1	TRBD1	CSVDRQGAEAFF	TGCAGCGTTGATAGGCAGGGGGCTGAAGCTTTCTTT
-	TRBJ2-5	TRBV5-1	-	CASRVGEETQYF	TGCGCCAGCAGGGTCGGGGAAGAGACCCAGTACTTC
once	TRBJ1-1	TRBV28	-	CASSLIRGWDEAFF	TGTGCCAGCAGCCTCATTCGGGGGTGGGATGAAGCTTTCTTT
-	TRBJ1-5	TRBV7-2	-	CASSLALYGQPQHF	TGTGCCAGCAGCTTAGCGCTCTATGGTCAGCCCCAGCATTTT
-	TRBJ2-4	TRBV12-1	-	CASSSTGNEAKNIQYF	TGTGCCAGCAGCTCAACAGGGAACGAAGCCAAAAACATTCAGTACTTC
-	TRBJ1-2	TRBV28	-	CASRLRGGYTF	TGTGCCAGCAGACTACGCGGGGGCTACACCTTC
-	TRBJ2-2	TRBV28	-	CAGGQLNTGELFF	TGTGCCGGGGGACAATTGAACACCGGGGAGCTGTTTTTT
-	TRBJ2-1	TRBV5-1	TRBD1	CASSYGQGGSVNEQFF	TGCGCCAGCAGCTACGGACAGGGGGGAAGTGTCAATGAGCAGTTCTTC
-	TRBJ2-2	TRBV27	TRBD2	CASIGLGGTGELFF	TGTGCCAGCATAGGGCTCGGGGGGACCGGGGAGCTGTTTTTT
-	TRBJ2-1	TRBV27	TRBD1	CETSMTGQRRSYNEQFF	TGTGAAACCAGCATGACGGGACAGCGACGCTCCTACAATGAGCAGTTCTTC
-	TRBJ1-5	TRBV27	-	CASSPYSNQPQHF	TGTGCCAGCAGCCCGTATAGCAATCAGCCCCAGCATTTT
-	TRBJ1-1	TRBV6-5	TRBD1	CASSYGTGRTEAFF	TGTGCCAGCAGTTATGGGACAGGGCGCACTGAAGCTTTCTTT
-	TRBJ2-7	TRBV9	-	CASSVATGGEQYF	TGTGCCAGCAGCGTAGCTACTGGTGGCGAGCAGTACTTC
once	TRBJ2-3	TRBV10-1	TRBD2	CASSGLAGRSTDTQYF	TGCGCCAGCAGTGGCCTAGCGGGGAGGAGCACAGATACGCAGTATTTT
-	TRBJ2-1	TRBV12-3/TRBV12-4	-	CASRLRVHNEQFF	TGTGCCAGCAGGCTCAGGGTCCACAATGAGCAGTTCTTC
-	TRBJ2-3	TRBV5-4	-	CASSLGLTGALVTDTQYF	TGTGCCAGCAGCTTGGGACTGACGGGAGCGTTGGTCACAGATACGCAGTATTTT
-	TRBJ2-5	TRBV7-9	-	CASSFGGAETQYF	TGTGCCAGCAGCTTCGGGGGTGCGGAGACCCAGTACTTC
-	TRBJ1-3	TRBV6-5	-	CASSYGGSDSGNTIYF	TGTGCCAGCAGTTACGGAGGGTCAGATTCTGGAAACACCATATATTTT
-	TRBJ2-2	TRBV28	TRBD2	CASRHPGLAGDRTGELFF	TGTGCCAGCAGACATCCGGGACTAGCGGGAGATAGGACCGGGGAGCTGTTTTTT
-	TRBJ2-1	TRBV15	-	CATSIGGNEQFF	TGTGCCACCAGCATAGGAGGCAATGAGCAGTTCTTC
-	TRBJ2-7	TRBV19	TRBD1	CASSIPGGNGEQYF	TGTGCCAGTAGTATACCAGGGGGCAACGGCGAGCAGTACTTC